This passage covers 20 T cell receptor beta chains from one sample sequenced in a study of patients and donors after allogeneic stem cell transplantation. TCRdb ran MiXCR on the RT-PCR reads and lists one entry per CDR3 protein. This sample has hundreds of thousands of distinct CDR3 sequences, with 16% found just once. The sample taken for sequencing was blood, either unsorted or a sorted T cell fraction (not recorded which). These receptors were taken from a human donor who was either an allogeneic HSCT recipient or a stem cell or donor lymphocyte infusion donor (not recorded which). It is not recorded whose cells these are; they may come from a transplant donor.

This clonotype appeared a few times. CDR3 sequence reads: CASSPIPSSTDTQYF. The CDR3 nucleotides read TGTGCCAGCTCACCAATTCCTTCTAGCACAGATACGCAGTATTTT. The rearrangement links TRBV18 to TRBJ2-3; D call uncertain. The germline V gene has CDR1 KGHSH and CDR2 LQKENI. This CDR3 contains 15 residues. V was cut by 2 bases and J by 0 bases, with 9 bases left in between.

V usage is TRBV3-1 and J usage is TRBJ2-7; D is undetermined. This CDR3 has 17 amino acids. Trimming removed 4 bases at V and 1 base at J, with 20 bases between. CDR1 and CDR2 from the germline V gene are LGHDT and YNNKEL (reference sequence). The CDR3 DNA is TGTGCCAGCAGCCCCGTAACACTGGACCGTCGATCCTACGAGCAGTACTTC. It is translated as CASSPVTLDRRSYEQYF.

This clonotype was picked up a small number of times. This sequence joins TRBV7-9 and TRBJ2-7, with 9 bases identical to TRBD2. Germline loops: CDR1 SEHNR, CDR2 FQNEAQ (reference sequence). V lost 5 bases and J lost 7; bases outside the gene matches: 6. This CDR3 contains 13 residues. The CDR3 region is CASSAGGPREQYF. CDR3 DNA sequence: TGTGCCAGCAGCGCGGGAGGGCCTCGGGAGCAGTACTTC.

CDR3 region: CASSHLPGDGYTF. For the CDR3, the DNA is TGTGCCAGCAGTCACCTCCCAGGGGATGGCTACACCTTC. This chain connects TRBV12-3 or TRBV12-4 to TRBJ1-2; a weak D match, TRBD1 (6 bases). V gave up 5 bases and J gave up 6 bases, with 13 bases separating them. CDR3 length equals 13 residues.

There are a few counts of this clonotype. J is TRBJ2-7 and V is TRBV12-3 or TRBV12-4; either TRBD1 or TRBD2 may supply D (5 bases each). CDR3 size: 15 residues. The V gene lost 3 bases and the J gene lost 3 bases, with 15 bases spanning the gap. The CDR3: CASSLGQGPIYEQYF. The DNA for the CDR3 is TGTGCCAGCAGTTTGGGGCAGGGACCTATCTACGAGCAGTACTTC.

This clonotype was picked up many times. The chain uses TRBV12-3 or TRBV12-4 and TRBJ1-1; no reliable D call. This CDR3 contains 13 residues. Trimming removed 3 bases at V and 6 bases at J, with 11 bases between. The DNA of the CDR3 is TGTGCCAGCAGTTTGGGGTTCCACGCTGAAGCTTTCTTT. Amino acid sequence: CASSLGFHAEAFF.

This clonotype has at least ten counts. CDR3: CSVEGADTQYF. The CDR3 coding sequence is TGCAGCGTTGAGGGGGCAGATACGCAGTATTTT. The rearrangement uses TRBV29-1 and TRBJ2-3; D assignment may be TRBD1 or TRBD2 (5 bases each). Germline lookup yields CDR1 SQVTM and CDR2 ANQGSEA. There are 11 residues in the CDR3. Trimming stripped 3 bases from V and 4 bases from J, with 5 bases between.

The CDR3 DNA follows: TGTGCCATCAGTACAGAGAATCAGCCCCAGCATTTT. Translation gives CAISTENQPQHF. The gene calls are TRBV10-3 and TRBJ1-5; D unresolved. V shed 5 bases and J shed 4 bases, with 6 bases lying between them. This CDR3 has 12 residues. Germline V CDR1 and CDR2: ENHRY, SYGVKD.

This chain connects TRBV5-6 to TRBJ2-5; D gene uncertain. The CDR3 spans 13 residues. V lost 6 bases and J lost 0, with 9 bases in between. Per the germline V gene, CDR1 is SGHDT and CDR2 is YYEEEE. The CDR3 DNA is TGTGCCAGCACCTTTGGGTACCAAGAGACCCAGTACTTC. Translating gives CASTFGYQETQYF.

This clonotype has more than one count but fewer than ten. The chain has TRBV29-1 and TRBJ1-3; weak D call: TRBD1 (5 bases). The CDR3 is 15 residues long. V was clipped by 4 bases and J by 0 bases, with 13 bases between them. Germline CDR1 SQVTM, CDR2 ANQGSEA. The CDR3 DNA reads TGCAGCGTTGTAGGCCGGGACGGCTCTGGAAACACCATATATTTT. This sequence encodes CSVVGRDGSGNTIYF.

The chain joins TRBV7-9 to TRBJ2-1, with D tentatively TRBD2 (7 bases). The CDR3 has 12 amino acids. Trimming stripped 4 bases from V and 8 bases from J, with 9 bases between. The germline gives CDR1 SEHNR, CDR2 FQNEAQ (reference sequence). The CDR3 coding sequence is TGTGCCAGCAGCTGGGGGGGCGATGAGCAGTTCTTC. It translates to CASSWGGDEQFF.

This clonotype was detected only a few times. The CDR3 is CASSPTPGMPQYF. The DNA of the CDR3 is TGTGCCAGCTCCCCTACTCCGGGTATGCCCCAGTACTTC. The chain has TRBV18 and TRBJ2-5, with D uncertain. V was pared by 6 bases and J by 9 bases, with 17 bases between. The CDR3 is 13 amino acids. The V gene's germline CDR1 is KGHSH and CDR2 LQKENI.

J is TRBJ2-7 and V is TRBV4-2; no reliable D call. Trimming removed 0 bases from V and 6 bases from J, with 15 bases in between. CDR3 length equals 15 residues. Germline V lookup: CDR1 LGHNA, CDR2 YNFKEQ. CDR3 sequence reads: CASSQDLGLEVEQYF. The DNA of the CDR3 is TGTGCCAGCAGCCAAGATCTTGGCCTCGAGGTCGAGCAGTACTTC.

There are a few counts of this clonotype. J is TRBJ2-7 and V is TRBV5-1, with 13 bases identical to TRBD2. Trimming removed 1 base from V and 5 bases from J; junction bases left unmatched: 3. The germline CDR1 and CDR2 sequences are SGHRS and YFSETQ. The CDR3 contains 15 residues. Here the CDR3 reads CASSLTSGRVHEQYF. The CDR3 DNA is TGCGCCAGCAGCTTGACTAGCGGGAGGGTCCACGAGCAGTACTTC.

The sample holds a few counts of this clonotype. The rearrangement uses TRBV7-9 and TRBJ1-2; D ambiguous. CDR1 and CDR2 from the germline V gene are SEHNR and FQNEAQ (reference sequence). The CDR3 is made up of 14 amino acids. V shed 3 bases and J shed 1 base, with 9 bases lying between them. DNA of the CDR3: TGTGCCAGCAGCTTCCAAGGGTTTAACTATGGCTACACCTTC. Its translation: CASSFQGFNYGYTF.

Many counts were recorded for this clonotype. The chain combines TRBV20-1 with TRBJ2-7, with D unresolved. The CDR3 contains 14 residues. Germline CDR1 DFQATT, CDR2 SNEGSKA (reference sequence). V lost 3 bases to trimming and J lost 0 bases, with 12 bases between them. The CDR3 DNA sequence: TGCAGTGCTAGTGCGCACACCTTCTCCTACGAGCAGTACTTC. Its protein product is CSASAHTFSYEQYF.

This clonotype was recorded a few times. The chain recombines TRBV5-1 with TRBJ1-6, with 7 bases aligning to TRBD1. V trimming: 3 bases; J trimming: 8 bases; junction bases outside the gene matches: 14. The CDR3 sequence is 17 residues long. Looked up from germline, CDR1 is SGHRS and CDR2 is YFSETQ. The DNA of the CDR3 is TGCGCCAGCAGCTCCTACTTTGACAGGGTCGATGATTCACCCCTCCACTTT. It translates to CASSSYFDRVDDSPLHF.

The rearrangement uses TRBV12-3 or TRBV12-4 and TRBJ2-2; the D is unclear. CDR3 length equals 13 residues. The ends were cut back, 5 bases at V and 1 base at J, with 5 bases in the middle. CDR3: CASSNENTGELFF. Here the CDR3 DNA reads TGTGCCAGCAGTAACGAGAACACCGGGGAGCTGTTTTTT.

This clonotype was counted between two and nine times. This chain connects TRBV9 to TRBJ2-1; the D gene is possibly TRBD1 (5 bases). Deletions cut 0 bases from V and 5 bases from J, with 12 bases between. CDR1 and CDR2 from the germline V gene are SGDLS and YYNGEE. The CDR3 contains 15 residues. The CDR3 here is CASSVVGEAHNEQFF. The CDR3 DNA reads TGTGCCAGCAGCGTAGTAGGGGAAGCGCACAATGAGCAGTTCTTC. Full variable domain (outside the CDR3, taken from reference TRBV9 and TRBJ2-1): DSGVTQTPKHLITATGQRVTLRCSPRSGDLSVYWYQQSLDQGLQFLIQYYNGEERAKGNILERFSAQQFPDLHSELNLSSLELGDSALYFCASSVVGEAHNEQFFGPGTRLTVL.

There are a few counts of this clonotype. The chain has TRBV3-1 and TRBJ2-7; TRBD1 aligns across 11 bases. Looked up from germline, CDR1 is LGHDT and CDR2 is YNNKEL (reference sequence). The CDR3 is 14 residues long. V trimming: 8 bases; J trimming: 7 bases; junction bases outside the gene matches: 10. In nucleotides, the CDR3 is TGTGCCAGCGGCGGACAGGGGGCGCCGAGGGAGCAGTACTTC. This codes for CASGGQGAPREQYF.